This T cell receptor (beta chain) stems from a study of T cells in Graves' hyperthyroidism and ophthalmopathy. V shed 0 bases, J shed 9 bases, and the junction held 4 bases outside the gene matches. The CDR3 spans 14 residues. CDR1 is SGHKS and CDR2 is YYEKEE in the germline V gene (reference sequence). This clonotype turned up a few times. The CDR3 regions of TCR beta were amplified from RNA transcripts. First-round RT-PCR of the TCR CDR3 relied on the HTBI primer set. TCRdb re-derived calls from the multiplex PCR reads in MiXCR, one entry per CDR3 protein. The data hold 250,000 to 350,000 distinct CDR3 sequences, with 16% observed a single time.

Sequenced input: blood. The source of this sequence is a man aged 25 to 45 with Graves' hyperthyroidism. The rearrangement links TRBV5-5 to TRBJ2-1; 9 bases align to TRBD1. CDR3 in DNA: TGTGCCAGCAGCTTGGGGACAGGGGTTCGTGAGCAGTTCTTC. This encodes CASSLGTGVREQFF.